Sequencing of this T cell receptor beta chain was carried out in a study of T cell changes during pregnancy in multiple sclerosis. Germline V gives CDR1 SEHNR, CDR2 FQNEAQ (reference sequence). J was trimmed by 9 bases and V by 5 bases; bases with no gene match: 4. The CDR3 consists of 14 residues. The table came from immunoSEQ multiplex PCR; TCRdb's copy has only in-frame clones and leaves some out. Of around 70,000 clones listed, approximately 90% were seen once; the top ten hold more than 1.3%. This clone has only a few counts. The material sequenced was peripheral blood, taken in the third trimester of pregnancy. This receptor was identified in a female donor with multiple sclerosis, enrolled in a pregnancy study. The genes are TRBV7-9 and TRBJ1-6; 10 bases line up with TRBD1. The CDR3 DNA reads as TGTGCCAGCAGCCCCGGGACAGGGGCTTCACCCCTCCACTTT. Translation: CASSPGTGASPLHF. The variable domain in full, with the rest retrieved from reference TRBV7-9 and TRBJ1-6, is DTGVSQNPRHKITKRGQNVTFRCDPISEHNRLYWYRQTLGQGPEFLTYFQNEAQLEKSRLLSDRFSAERPKGSFSTLEIQRTEQGDSAMYLCASSPGTGASPLHFGNGTRLTVT.